What follows are 2 T cell receptor beta chains derived from one specimen sequenced in a study of preoperative IRX-2 immunotherapy in early breast cancer. TCRdb keeps only in-frame clones here, not all; method: immunoSEQ multiplex PCR. This sample has 25,000 or so clones, with 85% to 90% found just once. Documented treatment: preoperative locoregional IRX-2 cytokine immunotherapy. This specimen consisted of tumor tissue, obtained after IRX-2 immunotherapy. The receptors were gathered from a human donor with breast cancer.

V gene TRBV5-1 combines with J gene TRBJ2-3; 7 bases line up with TRBD1. Germline-derived CDR1 and CDR2 are SGHRS and YFSETQ. Trimming cost V 4 bases and J 4 bases; bases outside gene matches: 6. The CDR3 contains 14 residues. The CDR3 spells CASSRDSYSDTQYF. The CDR3 coding sequence is TGCGCCAGCAGCAGGGACAGTTACTCAGATACGCAGTATTTT.

The rearrangement uses TRBV12-5 and TRBJ1-2; D perhaps matches TRBD1 (6 bases). Germline V lookup: CDR1 LGHNT, CDR2 FRNRAP. The CDR3 totals 15 residues. V was trimmed by 6 bases and J by 8 bases, leaving 22 bases between them. The CDR3 DNA reads TGTGCTAGTGGAGCACCCGGGTTACAAAGGGGGGGCTACACCTTC. Residues: CASGAPGLQRGGYTF. Supplemented by reference TRBV12-5 and TRBJ1-2, the full variable domain reads DARVTQTPRHKVTEMGQEVTMRCQPILGHNTVFWYRQTMMQGLELLAYFRNRAPLDDSGMPKDRFSAEMPDATLATLKIQPSEPRDSAVYFCASGAPGLQRGGYTFGSGTRLTVV.